This T cell receptor (beta chain) was captured by sequencing in a study of CD4+ T cells in melanoma. Study-wide findings and caveats: A reported correlation linked neoantigen-specific CD4+ T cells to CD8+, macrophage and B cell function. Reportedly, melanoma neoantigen-specific CD4+ T cells showed varied differentiation states.

CDR1 is SNHLY and CDR2 is FYNNEI in the germline V gene. This CDR3 spans 14 amino acids. Points on this clone: Antigen specificity is unknown. At one end, the junction sequence differs from germline, possibly due to a read error.

Profiling relied on immunoSEQ multiplex PCR, and the TCRdb table lists in-frame clones only, not all of them. The repertoire holds about 50,000 clones, roughly nine tenths seen once, with 12% in the top ten. Sequenced: peripheral blood. This chain links TRBV2 with TRBJ1-5; the match to TRBD1 covers 9 bases. The origin of this receptor is a human donor with melanoma. The CDR3 DNA follows: TGTGCCAGCAGAGAAGGGGACAGGGCTCAGCCCCAGCATTTT. It is translated as CASREGDRAQPQHF.